A single sample gave rise to the 24 T cell receptor beta chains below, sequenced in a study of T cell responses to AZD1222 COVID-19 vaccine. Produced via immunoSEQ multiplex PCR; TCRdb's table is partial and in-frame only. The table lists 75,000 to 100,000 clones, nearly 90% of them singletons, with 1.6% in the top ten. The sample consisted of peripheral blood, taken on day 0 of AZD1222 vaccination. These receptor sequences come from an adult in good health.

The chain carries TRBV19 and TRBJ2-7, with D hard to call. The CDR3 has 15 amino acids. The V gene's germline CDR1 is LNHDA and CDR2 SQIVND (reference sequence). Trimming removed 3 bases from V and 2 bases from J, with 14 bases in between. The CDR3 DNA reads as TGTGCCAGTAGTATGTCGGCAGGAGCTCCCTACGAGCAGTACTTC. Translated, it gives CASSMSAGAPYEQYF.

The chain uses TRBV5-5 and TRBJ1-2, with unresolved D. The germline gives CDR1 SGHKS, CDR2 YYEKEE (reference sequence). The germline V and J ends were trimmed by 4 bases and 0 bases, with 7 bases remaining between them. There are 13 residues in the CDR3. CDR3 region: CASSAEANYGYTF. Here the CDR3 DNA reads TGTGCCAGCAGCGCCGAGGCTAACTATGGCTACACCTTC.

The rearrangement links TRBV4-3 to TRBJ2-7; D unresolved. The germline gives CDR1 LGHNA, CDR2 YSLEER. The V and J ends lost 2 bases and 2 bases respectively, with 13 bases between them. CDR3 length: 15 residues. CDR3 sequence reads: CASSQSWHATYEQYF. In DNA, the CDR3 is TGCGCCAGCAGCCAAAGCTGGCACGCCACCTACGAGCAGTACTTC.

V gene TRBV7-9 combines with J gene TRBJ1-1; a weak D match, TRBD1 (5 bases). Germline values: CDR1 SEHNR, CDR2 FQNEAQ (reference sequence). Between the trimmed V and J ends, which lost 6 bases and 5 bases, there was a span of 16 bases. This CDR3 comprises 14 residues. The CDR3 coding sequence is TGTGCCAGCAGTCCGAGGCGGGGCGGAACTGAAGCTTTCTTT. Its protein is CASSPRRGGTEAFF.

The chain has TRBV18 and TRBJ1-2; 7 bases are shared with TRBD1. The germline V gene has CDR1 KGHSH and CDR2 LQKENI. The CDR3 runs 13 residues. V shed 2 bases, J shed 5 bases, and the junction held 2 bases outside the gene matches. CDR3 DNA: TGTGCCAGCTCACCAATGGGACAGTATGGCTACACCTTC. Translating gives CASSPMGQYGYTF. The full variable domain, its missing parts supplied by reference TRBV18 and TRBJ1-2, is NAGVMQNPRHLVRRRGQEARLRCSPMKGHSHVYWYRQLPEEGLKFMVYLQKENIIDESGMPKERFSAEFPKEGPSILRIQQVVRGDSAAYFCASSPMGQYGYTFGSGTRLTVV.

About this clone itself: In the same sample, other DNA sequences code for this CDR3. The CDR3 region has the DNA TGCGCCAGCAGCTTGGACAGAGACACTGAAGCTTTCTTT. This gives the protein CASSLDRDTEAFF. This chain connects TRBV5-1 to TRBJ1-1; D not resolved. This CDR3 has 13 amino acids. Germline loops: CDR1 SGHRS, CDR2 YFSETQ. V lost 0 bases and J lost 3, with 6 bases in between.

The CDR3 loop is CASSSRQLNNSPLHF. The CDR3 bases are TGTGCCAGCAGCTCCCGACAGTTAAATAATTCACCCCTCCACTTT. The chain couples TRBV7-2 to TRBJ1-6, with a weak D call TRBD1 (5 bases). Between the trimmed V and J ends, which lost 4 bases and 5 bases, there was a span of 12 bases. There are 15 residues in the CDR3. Germline CDR1 reads SGHTA; CDR2 reads FQGNSA.

V and J are TRBV11-1 and TRBJ1-6, with D unclear. This CDR3 comprises 14 residues. Germline CDR1 SGHAT, CDR2 FQDESV (reference sequence). The V gene lost 2 bases and the J gene lost 5 bases, with 7 bases spanning the gap. CDR3 DNA sequence: TGTGCCAGCAGCTTAACGGGGAATAATTCACCCCTCCACTTT. Protein: CASSLTGNNSPLHF.

The chain joins TRBV4-3 to TRBJ2-1; 12 bases align to TRBD2. In germline, CDR1 is LGHNA, CDR2 YSLEER. J gave up 3 bases and V 1 base, and 7 bases lay outside the gene matches. This CDR3 region has 18 residues. The DNA for the CDR3 is TGCGCCAGCAGCCAAGGACTAGCGGGGGATCTTAGCTACAATGAGCAGTTCTTC. It encodes CASSQGLAGDLSYNEQFF.

In this sample, this clone turned up once. This chain connects TRBV3-1 (or the pseudogene TRBV3-2) to TRBJ1-5; D not certain. This CDR3 has 19 amino acids. Germline-derived CDR1 and CDR2 are LGHDT and YNNKEL (reference sequence). V shed 2 bases and J shed 6 bases, with 26 bases lying between them. The CDR3 nucleotides read TGTGCCAGCAGCCAATTTCCGGGAGGGCCGGAGGATACGGTTCAGCCCCAGCATTTT. Translation: CASSQFPGGPEDTVQPQHF.

V usage is TRBV6-5 and J usage is TRBJ1-1; no reliable D call. Germline V gene sequence: CDR1 MNHEY, CDR2 SVGAGI. This CDR3 is built from 11 residues. V was pared by 6 bases and J by 1 base, with 3 bases between. DNA of the CDR3: TGTGCCAGCAGAGCGAACACTGAAGCTTTCTTT. Translating gives CASRANTEAFF.

The J gene is TRBJ2-7, the V gene TRBV5-6, with no clear D. Germline assignment: CDR1 SGHDT and CDR2 YYEEEE. V lost 0 bases to trimming and J lost 4 bases, with 5 bases between them. This CDR3 comprises 12 residues. The CDR3 bases are TGTGCCAGCAGCTTGGAAGAGTACGAGCAGTACTTC. Translation gives CASSLEEYEQYF.

The chain is built from TRBV5-1 and TRBJ2-2, with D perhaps assigned TRBD1 or TRBD2 (6 bases each). Germline loops: CDR1 SGHRS, CDR2 YFSETQ. The CDR3 sequence is 16 residues long. V was clipped by 4 bases and J by 1 base, with 14 bases between them. The CDR3 loop is CASSPTGTGNTGELFF. CDR3 coding DNA: TGCGCCAGCAGCCCTACAGGGACTGGGAACACCGGGGAGCTGTTTTTT.

The genes are TRBV15 and TRBJ1-2; 9 bases match TRBD1. CDR3 size: 15 residues. The V segment lost 0 bases and the J segment 3 bases; nucleotides outside the gene matches: 2. Germline CDR1 reads LNHNV; CDR2 reads YYDKDF (reference sequence). The CDR3: CATSRDRDRDYGYTF. CDR3 coding DNA: TGTGCCACCAGCAGAGATAGGGACAGGGACTATGGCTACACCTTC.

The gene calls are TRBV11-3 and TRBJ1-1, with 7 positions matching TRBD1. V was pared by 1 base and J by 6 bases, with 8 bases of the junction left unmatched. Germline V lookup: CDR1 SGHNT, CDR2 YENEEA. This CDR3 comprises 15 residues. The CDR3 region has the DNA TGTGCCAGCAGCTTAGGAAGGGGGCGCATGCCTGAAGCTTTCTTT. This codes for CASSLGRGRMPEAFF. Full variable domain (rest looked up from reference TRBV11-3 and TRBJ1-1): EAGVVQSPRYKIIEKKQPVAFWCNPISGHNTLYWYLQNLGQGPELLIRYENEEAVDDSQLPKDRFSAERLKGVDSTLKIQPAELGDSAVYLCASSLGRGRMPEAFFGQGTRLTVV.

V gene TRBV18 combines with J gene TRBJ1-1, with 8 bases that match TRBD1. With V trimmed by 4 bases and J by 6 bases, 4 bases remained unmatched. This CDR3 comprises 13 residues. Germline CDR1 KGHSH, CDR2 LQKENI. Here the CDR3 reads CASSLDREAEAFF. Here the CDR3 DNA reads TGTGCCAGCTCACTGGACAGGGAGGCTGAAGCTTTCTTT. The variable domain in full, with the rest retrieved from reference TRBV18 and TRBJ1-1, is NAGVMQNPRHLVRRRGQEARLRCSPMKGHSHVYWYRQLPEEGLKFMVYLQKENIIDESGMPKERFSAEFPKEGPSILRIQQVVRGDSAAYFCASSLDREAEAFFGQGTRLTVV.

The CDR3 region has the DNA TGTGCCACCTGGGATGGCTACGAGCAGTACTTC. It specifies CATWDGYEQYF. V gene TRBV27 combines with J gene TRBJ2-7; D remains unclear. The CDR3 is 11 amino acids. Trimming took off 10 bases at V and 3 bases at J, with 10 bases between the two ends. CDR1 is MNHEY, CDR2 SMNVEV, per germline (reference sequence).

This rearrangement joins TRBV25-1 to TRBJ2-7, with D possibly being TRBD1 (5 bases). The CDR3 is 14 amino acids. V was trimmed by 6 bases and J by 4 bases, leaving 16 bases between them. Per the germline V gene, CDR1 is MGHDK and CDR2 is SYGVNS. In DNA, the CDR3 is TGTGCCAGCAGCGGCTTTAGGGGTGTATACGAGCAGTACTTC. It encodes CASSGFRGVYEQYF.

The V call is TRBV19, the J call TRBJ1-2, with D perhaps TRBD1 (5 bases). Germline assignment: CDR1 LNHDA and CDR2 SQIVND (reference sequence). There are 14 residues in the CDR3. The V and J ends lost 3 bases and 4 bases respectively, with 12 bases between them. The CDR3 protein is CASSIRADSYGYTF. For the CDR3, the DNA is TGTGCCAGTAGTATTCGGGCAGACAGCTATGGCTACACCTTC.

V gene TRBV5-4 combines with J gene TRBJ1-2; D not certain. The germline CDR1 and CDR2 sequences are SGHNT and YYREEE (reference sequence). The ends were cut back, 3 bases at V and 5 bases at J, with 14 bases in the middle. This CDR3 region has 14 residues. The DNA of the CDR3 is TGTGCCAGCAGCTACAGAGACGAAGGGTATGGCTACACCTTC. It codes for CASSYRDEGYGYTF.

V and J are TRBV3-1 (or the pseudogene TRBV3-2) and TRBJ1-5; TRBD1 might be the D (5 bases). The CDR3 is 17 amino acids. CDR1 LGHDT and CDR2 YNNKEL come from the germline V gene (reference sequence). V gave up 0 bases and J gave up 4 bases, with 16 bases separating them. CDR3 coding DNA: TGTGCCAGCAGCCAAGAAAGGGGCACAGAATCTAATCAGCCCCAGCATTTT. Translated: CASSQERGTESNQPQHF.

The gene calls are TRBV7-2 and TRBJ1-1; a possible D gene is TRBD1 (6 bases). From germline, CDR1 is SGHTA and CDR2 FQGNSA. Between the trimmed V and J ends, which lost 5 bases and 5 bases, there was a span of 15 bases. The CDR3 loop spans 14 amino acids. The CDR3 reads CASSPARTGTEAFF. CDR3 coding DNA: TGTGCCAGCAGCCCCGCCCGAACAGGGACTGAAGCTTTCTTT.

This sequence joins TRBV2 and TRBJ2-2; maybe TRBD1 (6 bases). The V end was cut by 7 bases, the J end by 10 bases, with 16 bases between. Germline assignment: CDR1 SNHLY and CDR2 FYNNEI. The CDR3 is 13 residues long. The CDR3 DNA reads TGTGCCAGCAAAAGCTCAGGGGCCGAGGAGCTGTTTTTT. This sequence encodes CASKSSGAEELFF.

The chain carries TRBV30 and TRBJ1-4; TRBD1 matches 9 bases. The V gene's germline CDR1 is GTSNPN and CDR2 SVGIG (reference sequence). The V segment lost 5 bases and the J segment 5 bases; nucleotides outside the gene matches: 6. The CDR3 contains 14 residues. DNA for the CDR3: TGTGCCTGGGCAAGGGACAGGGCCAATGAAAAACTGTTTTTT. Translating it yields CAWARDRANEKLFF.